This TCR beta chain was found in a study of response to subunit inactivated influenza vaccine. TCRdb used MiXCR to reprocess the RT-PCR reads, holding one entry per CDR3 protein. The sample consists of approximately 680,000 distinct CDR3 sequences, roughly 14% of them appearing once. Deletions cut 6 bases from V and 2 bases from J, with 16 bases between. This CDR3 is built from 16 residues. Germline V gene lookup returns CDR1 ENHRY and CDR2 SYGVKD. Study observations and caveats: Authors suggested seasonal influenza vaccinations each recruit few new T cells.

With respect to this clonotype: No antigen is known for it.

The chain links TRBV10-3 to TRBJ2-2; tentative D call: TRBD1 (7 bases). The clonotype was recovered from a man over 45 who received an inactivated influenza vaccine. This material consisted of PBMCs from blood, taken about 11 days after vaccination. The CDR3 is CAISLGGGLNTGELFF. CDR3 DNA: TGTGCCATCAGCTTAGGAGGGGGCCTAAACACCGGGGAGCTGTTTTTT.